One TCR beta chain is described in this entry. The antigen is not known. The data originate from a study of T cell responses to AZD1222 COVID-19 vaccine. The method was immunoSEQ multiplex PCR; TCRdb's version includes in-frame clones alone and lacks a portion of them. In the table there are just over 150,000 clones, more than 85% of which are singletons. Whole-study results and caveats: Baseline antibody screening turned up just a handful of seropositive AZD1222 recipients.

This CDR3 comprises 16 residues. With V trimmed by 5 bases and J by 4 bases, 5 bases remained unmatched. Germline V lookup: CDR1 LNHDA, CDR2 SQIVND (reference sequence). This clonotype originated in an adult who had recovered from COVID-19. The source material was peripheral blood, sampled after recovery from COVID-19. The chain joins TRBV19 to TRBJ2-3; 14 bases agree with TRBD2. CDR3 nucleotides: TGTGCCAGTAGTGTTAGACTAGCGGGAGGGTCAGATACGCAGTATTTT. This codes for CASSVRLAGGSDTQYF.